This T cell receptor (beta chain) was sequenced for a study of Graves' ophthalmopathy and Graves' hyperthyroidism. Notes on the study in general: A classifier, a 13-signature model, separated ophthalmopathy from stable hyperthyroidism with approximately 87% sensitivity and approximately 80% specificity.

Trimming shortened V by 1 base and J by 5 bases, and 11 bases separated the two germline ends. CDR3 length: 14 amino acids. The germline gives CDR1 MNHEY, CDR2 SMNVEV (reference sequence). The sample holds a few counts of this clonotype. Its target is unknown. RNA served as the template for amplifying TCR beta CDR3 regions. HTBI-primed first-round RT-PCR preceded second-round multiplex PCR. In TCRdb, the multiplex PCR reads were re-called with MiXCR into one record per CDR3 protein. The table has approximately 500,000 distinct CDR3 sequences, roughly an eighth seen once; the top ten hold 9.5% to 10%. This receptor was taken from a woman younger than 45 with Graves' ophthalmopathy. Sequencing was done on a sample of blood. J is TRBJ1-1 and V is TRBV27; TRBD1 is a possible D gene (6 bases). The CDR3 DNA reads as TGTGCCAGCAGTTTATTGGGGGCATGGACTGAAGCTTTCTTT. Amino acid sequence: CASSLLGAWTEAFF.